The 25 T cell receptor beta chains below come from one sample, sequenced in a study of T cell repertoires in cytomegalovirus infection. TCRdb reprocessed the reads via MiXCR and lists one record per CDR3 protein. Here the sample spans some 100,000 distinct CDR3 sequences, more than 20% being singletons. Source material: CD8+ T cells from PBMCs. These receptors were obtained from a human donor in good health (CMV status not recorded). Some clones in this sample may be carry-over from other donors' samples.

By share, this clonotype counts as medium-sized. The genes are TRBV2 and TRBJ1-1; D gene uncertain. There are 14 residues in the CDR3. V was cut by 7 bases and J by 3 bases, with 15 bases left in between. Germline values: CDR1 SNHLY, CDR2 FYNNEI. CDR3 sequence (DNA): TGTGCCAGCATGGGATTAAACGCTGACACTGAAGCTTTCTTT. It codes for CASMGLNADTEAFF.

This clonotype was seen many times. The chain carries TRBV7-2 and TRBJ2-1, with unresolved D. Germline V CDR1 and CDR2: SGHTA, FQGNSA. V lost 4 bases and J lost 5, with 9 bases in between. This CDR3 contains 13 residues. The CDR3 sequence is CASSSRGDNEQFF. The CDR3 DNA sequence: TGTGCCAGCAGCTCCCGAGGCGACAATGAGCAGTTCTTC.

The V call is TRBV6-5, the J call TRBJ1-1; 8 bases line up with TRBD1. The germline CDR1 and CDR2 sequences are MNHEY and SVGAGI. This CDR3 contains 17 residues. Germline trimming cut 3 bases from V and 0 bases from J; bases unmatched to any gene: 9. In DNA, the CDR3 is TGTGCCAGCAGTTATGGGACAGGAACTACCATGAACACTGAAGCTTTCTTT. Residues: CASSYGTGTTMNTEAFF.

Note on this clonotype: A read error may be the cause here, since a much bigger clone is one base away. Here the CDR3 reads CVSSSIRVVRRTEAFF. The CDR3 nucleotides read TGTGTCAGCAGTTCAATTAGGGTTGTCCGGCGGACTGAAGCTTTCTTT. V usage is TRBV28 and J usage is TRBJ1-1; D is unresolved. CDR3 length: 16 residues. Germline lookup yields CDR1 MDHEN and CDR2 SYDVKM.

This clonotype has only a few counts. The V gene is TRBV27, the J gene TRBJ1-3; no firm D call. The ends were cut back, 9 bases at V and 3 bases at J, with 15 bases in the middle. Germline loops: CDR1 MNHEY, CDR2 SMNVEV (reference sequence). CDR3 length: 14 residues. CDR3 DNA: TGTGCCAGTGGCGTGTCGGAGCATGGAAACACCATATATTTT. As protein: CASGVSEHGNTIYF.

This clonotype was picked up a small number of times. This rearrangement joins TRBV12-3 or TRBV12-4 to TRBJ1-1, with TRBD1 identical over 11 bases. With V trimmed by 6 bases and J by 5 bases, 5 bases remained unmatched. The CDR3 is made up of 14 amino acids. CDR3 region: CASSWGTGGTEAFF. CDR3 DNA: TGTGCCAGCAGCTGGGGGACAGGGGGGACTGAAGCTTTCTTT.

V and J are TRBV28 and TRBJ2-1, with 11 positions matching TRBD2. The CDR3 runs to 16 residues. Trimming took 3 bases from V and 5 from J; bases not matched to a gene: 6. Germline CDR1 and CDR2: MDHEN and SYDVKM. The CDR3 region has the DNA TGTGCCAGCAGTTTCCACGGGACTAGCGGCAACAATGAGCAGTTCTTC. It yields the protein CASSFHGTSGNNEQFF.

This chain uses TRBV12-3 or TRBV12-4 with TRBJ2-7, with D hard to call. V gave up 5 bases and J gave up 6 bases, with 14 bases separating them. The CDR3 length is 13 residues. CDR3 in amino acids: CASSPRQYGEQYF. The CDR3 DNA follows: TGTGCCAGCAGTCCTAGACAATACGGCGAGCAGTACTTC.

This sequence joins TRBV20-1 and TRBJ2-1, with 8 positions matching TRBD2. In germline, CDR1 is DFQATT, CDR2 SNEGSKA (reference sequence). CDR3 length: 14 amino acids. After removal of 6 bases from V and 3 bases from J, the junction contained 7 bases not matched to a gene. Here the CDR3 reads CSAPTGLDYNEQFF. In DNA, the CDR3 is TGCAGTGCACCCACGGGACTAGACTACAATGAGCAGTTCTTC.

The genes are TRBV7-3 and TRBJ2-1; TRBD2 matches 8 bases. This CDR3 is 17 amino acids long. The germline CDR1 and CDR2 sequences are SGHTA and FQGTGA. The J segment lost 6 bases and the V segment lost 1 base, leaving 11 bases of the junction unmatched. The CDR3 DNA is TGTGCCAGCAGCTTAAACGGGGGGGCGTACGGTGGCAATGAGCAGTTCTTC. Its translation: CASSLNGGAYGGNEQFF.

V and J are TRBV2 and TRBJ2-7; 8 nucleotides line up with TRBD1. From germline, CDR1 is SNHLY and CDR2 FYNNEI. The CDR3 contains 13 residues. Unmatched junction bases numbered 7, after V lost 10 bases and J lost 2 bases. As DNA, the CDR3 is TGTGCCACCAAGACAGGGGTTACCTACGAGCAGTACTTC. Encoded protein: CATKTGVTYEQYF.

The table lists this clonotype with a few counts. The genes are TRBV27 and TRBJ2-7; 7 bases are shared with TRBD1. Germline V lookup: CDR1 MNHEY, CDR2 SMNVEV (reference sequence). The CDR3 contains 16 residues. Trimming cost V 5 bases and J 3 bases; bases outside gene matches: 13. CDR3 sequence: CASSISPGTAVYEQYF. CDR3 DNA: TGTGCCAGCAGTATCTCCCCCGGGACAGCGGTCTACGAGCAGTACTTC.

This clonotype was seen a handful of times. The rearrangement joins TRBV20-1 to TRBJ2-7; 14 bases are a match to TRBD2. The CDR3 is 16 residues long. V lost 0 bases and J lost 3; bases outside the gene matches: 4. Per germline, CDR1 DFQATT and CDR2 SNEGSKA (reference sequence). The CDR3 nucleotides read TGCAGTGCTAGAGATGGGACTAGCGGGAGTGGCTACGAGCAGTACTTC. Residues: CSARDGTSGSGYEQYF.

There are many counts of this clonotype. This chain joins TRBV4-3 and TRBJ2-7; D gene ambiguous. V shed 0 bases and J shed 0 bases, with 12 bases lying between them. There are 16 residues in the CDR3. Germline V CDR1 and CDR2: LGHNA, YSLEER. Here the CDR3 DNA reads TGCGCCAGCAGCCAAGATGGCGACGTGAGCTCCTACGAGCAGTACTTC. This codes for CASSQDGDVSSYEQYF.

The V call is TRBV14, the J call TRBJ1-2; a weak D match, TRBD1 (5 bases). V gave up 5 bases and J gave up 1 base, with 26 bases separating them. CDR1 is SGHDN and CDR2 is FVKESK in the germline V gene. The CDR3 is 19 residues long. DNA for the CDR3: TGTGCCAGCAGCAAATCACGAGGGGCCGACAACCTAAATAACTATGGCTACACCTTC. Amino acids: CASSKSRGADNLNNYGYTF. The full variable domain, rest sourced from reference TRBV14 and TRBJ1-2, is EAGVTQFPSHSVIEKGQTVTLRCDPISGHDNLYWYRRVMGKEIKFLLHFVKESKQDESGMPNNRFLAERTGGTYSTLKVQPAELEDSGVYFCASSKSRGADNLNNYGYTFGSGTRLTVV.

This clonotype was seen many times. The rearrangement links TRBV7-2 to TRBJ2-3; possible D gene TRBD2, 6 bases. From germline, CDR1 is SGHTA and CDR2 FQGNSA. The CDR3 is 15 residues long. V was pared by 1 base and J by 0 bases, with 8 bases between. DNA for the CDR3: TGTGCCAGCAGCTTAGGCGGGGCTAGCACAGATACGCAGTATTTT. Translating it yields CASSLGGASTDTQYF.

This clonotype has a handful of counts. The J gene is TRBJ2-3, the V gene TRBV28; D might be TRBD1 or TRBD2, each matching 5 bases. The CDR3 is made up of 15 amino acids. Germline CDR1 reads MDHEN; CDR2 reads SYDVKM. Trimming stripped 2 bases from V and 0 bases from J, with 9 bases between. The CDR3 region has the DNA TGTGCCAGCAGTTTACTTCGGGACAGCACAGATACGCAGTATTTT. It encodes CASSLLRDSTDTQYF.

This clonotype was seen repeatedly, ten times or more. CDR3 in amino acids: CASSLHQDRGFRTEAFF. The CDR3 coding sequence is TGTGCCAGCAGTTTACATCAGGACAGGGGGTTTAGAACTGAAGCTTTCTTT. J is TRBJ1-1 and V is TRBV12-3 or TRBV12-4, with TRBD1 matching 10 bases. J gave up 5 bases and V 2 bases, and 11 bases lay outside the gene matches. This CDR3 is 17 amino acids long.

In its sample, this clonotype was seen a few times. The chain uses TRBV30 and TRBJ2-1; unclear D gene. Germline V gene data show CDR1 as GTSNPN and CDR2 as SVGIG (reference sequence). The CDR3 loop spans 15 amino acids. V was shortened by 1 base and J by 3 bases, with 13 bases between the two germline ends. The CDR3 region has the DNA TGTGCCTGGAGTGATTCTCGGATCGGCTACAATGAGCAGTTCTTC. Protein product: CAWSDSRIGYNEQFF.

This clonotype was recorded a few times. This chain joins TRBV7-9 and TRBJ1-1, with 7 bases aligning to TRBD1. Germline V lookup: CDR1 SEHNR, CDR2 FQNEAQ (reference sequence). The V and J ends lost 5 bases and 9 bases, in that order; junction bases with no gene match: 6. The CDR3 sequence is 12 residues long. CDR3 protein: CASSLGQAKAFF. For the CDR3, the DNA is TGTGCCAGCAGCCTTGGACAGGCTAAAGCTTTCTTT.

The J gene is TRBJ1-1, the V gene TRBV30; D is ambiguous. Germline CDR1 is GTSNPN and CDR2 is SVGIG (reference sequence). Between the trimmed V and J ends, which lost 1 base and 2 bases, there was a span of 8 bases. This CDR3 has 13 amino acids. CDR3 region: CAWSEMGNTEAFF. The DNA for the CDR3 is TGTGCCTGGAGTGAGATGGGAAACACTGAAGCTTTCTTT.

J is TRBJ1-5 and V is TRBV30; D gene uncertain. From germline, CDR1 is GTSNPN and CDR2 SVGIG (reference sequence). Trimming shortened V by 0 bases and J by 4 bases, and 7 bases separated the two germline ends. This CDR3 comprises 13 residues. The CDR3 protein is CAWSVDRNQPQHF. CDR3 bases: TGTGCCTGGAGTGTGGATCGGAATCAGCCCCAGCATTTT.

This chain joins TRBV11-2 and TRBJ2-7; 8 positions match TRBD2. CDR3 length: 13 residues. The germline V gene encodes CDR1 SGHAT and CDR2 FQNNGV. V shed 3 bases, J shed 2 bases, and the junction held 0 bases outside the gene matches. The CDR3 DNA is TGTGCCAGCAGCTTGGGACTAGCCTACGAGCAGTACGTC. Translating gives CASSLGLAYEQYV.

This clonotype is medium-sized (0.01 to 0.1%) within its sample. The chain is built from TRBV7-2 and TRBJ2-7; TRBD2 matches 12 bases. V was clipped by 2 bases and J by 5 bases; unmatched bases: 4. Germline V gives CDR1 SGHTA, CDR2 FQGNSA. The CDR3 has 15 amino acids. The DNA for the CDR3 is TGTGCCAGCAGCTTAATACTAGCGGGAGGAGACGAGCAGTACTTC. It yields the protein CASSLILAGGDEQYF.

The chain joins TRBV28 to TRBJ2-7; 12 nucleotides align to TRBD2. The germline V gene encodes CDR1 MDHEN and CDR2 SYDVKM. The CDR3 is 17 amino acids. V shed 3 bases and J 2 bases; nucleotides not matched to a gene: 8. The CDR3 sequence: CASSFGKTSGGTYEQYF. CDR3 bases: TGTGCCAGCAGTTTCGGGAAGACTAGCGGGGGCACCTACGAGCAGTACTTC.